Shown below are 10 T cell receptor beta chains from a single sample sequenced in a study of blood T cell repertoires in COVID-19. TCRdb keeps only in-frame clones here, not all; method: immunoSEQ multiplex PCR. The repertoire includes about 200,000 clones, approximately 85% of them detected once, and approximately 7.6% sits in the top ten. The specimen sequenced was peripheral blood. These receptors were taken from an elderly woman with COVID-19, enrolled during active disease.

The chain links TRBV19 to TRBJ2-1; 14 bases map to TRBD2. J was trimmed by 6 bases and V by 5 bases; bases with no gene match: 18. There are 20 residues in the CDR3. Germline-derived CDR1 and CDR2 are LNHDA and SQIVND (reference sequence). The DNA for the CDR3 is TGTGCCAGTAGTCCCAGACCGGGACTAGCGGGAGTAAGGGGTGTCAATGAGCAGTTCTTC. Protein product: CASSPRPGLAGVRGVNEQFF. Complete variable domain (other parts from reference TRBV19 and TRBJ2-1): DGGITQSPKYLFRKEGQNVTLSCEQNLNHDAMYWYRQDPGQGLRLIYYSQIVNDFQKGDIAEGYSVSREKKESFPLTVTSAQKNPTAFYLCASSPRPGLAGVRGVNEQFFGPGTRLTVL.

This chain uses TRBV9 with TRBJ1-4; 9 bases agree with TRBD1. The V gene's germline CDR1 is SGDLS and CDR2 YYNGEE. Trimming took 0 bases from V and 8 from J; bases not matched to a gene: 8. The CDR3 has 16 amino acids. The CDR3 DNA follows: TGTGCCAGCAGCGTAGGGGGTGGACAGGGGCTAGAAAAACTGTTTTTT. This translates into CASSVGGGQGLEKLFF.

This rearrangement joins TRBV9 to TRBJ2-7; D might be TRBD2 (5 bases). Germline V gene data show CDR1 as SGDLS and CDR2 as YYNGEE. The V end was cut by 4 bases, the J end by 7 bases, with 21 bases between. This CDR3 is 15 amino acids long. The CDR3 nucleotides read TGTGCCAGCAGCCCTACTGGGAGTAGTACTAGGGAGCAGTACTTC. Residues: CASSPTGSSTREQYF.

DNA for the CDR3: TGTGCCAGCAGCTCCGGGACAGCCTATGGCTACACCTTC. Protein product: CASSSGTAYGYTF. The chain uses TRBV7-9 and TRBJ1-2; 7 nucleotides align to TRBD1. The CDR3 sequence is 13 residues long. The V segment lost 4 bases and the J segment 4 bases; nucleotides outside the gene matches: 3. Looked up from germline, CDR1 is SEHNR and CDR2 is FQNEAQ (reference sequence). Supplemented by reference TRBV7-9 and TRBJ1-2, the full variable domain reads DTGVSQNPRHKITKRGQNVTFRCDPISEHNRLYWYRQTLGQGPEFLTYFQNEAQLEKSRLLSDRFSAERPKGSFSTLEIQRTEQGDSAMYLCASSSGTAYGYTFGSGTRLTVV.

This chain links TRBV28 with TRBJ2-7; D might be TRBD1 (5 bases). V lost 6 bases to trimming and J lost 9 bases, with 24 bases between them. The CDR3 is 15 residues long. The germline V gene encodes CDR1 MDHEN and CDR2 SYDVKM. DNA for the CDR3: TGTGCCAGCAGCTCCTCCAGGGTTCAGGTTTCGGCGCAGTACTTC. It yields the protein CASSSSRVQVSAQYF.

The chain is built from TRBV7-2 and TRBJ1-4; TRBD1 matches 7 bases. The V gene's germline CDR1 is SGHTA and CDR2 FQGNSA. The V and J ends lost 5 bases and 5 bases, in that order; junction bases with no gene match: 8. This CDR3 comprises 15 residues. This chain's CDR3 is CASSPAGGRNEKLFF. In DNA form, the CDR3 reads TGTGCCAGCAGCCCGGCAGGGGGAAGAAATGAAAAACTGTTTTTT. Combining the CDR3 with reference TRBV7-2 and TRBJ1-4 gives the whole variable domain GAGVSQSPSNKVTEKGKDVELRCDPISGHTALYWYRQSLGQGLEFLIYFQGNSAPDKSGLPSDRFSAERTGGSVSTLTIQRTQQEDSAVYLCASSPAGGRNEKLFFGSGTQLSVL.

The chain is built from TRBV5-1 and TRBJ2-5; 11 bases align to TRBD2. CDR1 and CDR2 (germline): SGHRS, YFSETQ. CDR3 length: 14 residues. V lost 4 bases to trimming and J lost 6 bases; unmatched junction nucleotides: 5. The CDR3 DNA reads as TGCGCCAGCAGCGATAGCGGGAGGGTGAAGACCCAGTACTTC. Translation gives CASSDSGRVKTQYF.

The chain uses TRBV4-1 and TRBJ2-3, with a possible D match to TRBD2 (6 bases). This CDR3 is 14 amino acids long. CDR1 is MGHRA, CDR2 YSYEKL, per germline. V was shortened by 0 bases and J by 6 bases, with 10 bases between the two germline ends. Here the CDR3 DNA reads TGCGCCAGCAGCCAAGAAGAAGGGAGGGATACGCAGTATTTT. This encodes CASSQEEGRDTQYF.

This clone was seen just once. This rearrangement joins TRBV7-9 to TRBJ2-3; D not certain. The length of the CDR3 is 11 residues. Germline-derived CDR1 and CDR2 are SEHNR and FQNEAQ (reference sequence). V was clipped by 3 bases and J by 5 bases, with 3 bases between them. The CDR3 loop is CASSFRDTQYF. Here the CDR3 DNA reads TGTGCCAGCAGCTTCCGAGATACGCAGTATTTT.

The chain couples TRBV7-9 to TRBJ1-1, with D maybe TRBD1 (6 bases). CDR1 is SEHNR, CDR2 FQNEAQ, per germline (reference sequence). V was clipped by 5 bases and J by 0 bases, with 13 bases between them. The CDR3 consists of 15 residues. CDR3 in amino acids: CASSGGTSMNTEAFF. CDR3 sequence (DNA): TGTGCCAGCAGCGGTGGGACAAGCATGAACACTGAAGCTTTCTTT. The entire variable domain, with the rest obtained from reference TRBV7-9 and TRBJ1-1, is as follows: DTGVSQNPRHKITKRGQNVTFRCDPISEHNRLYWYRQTLGQGPEFLTYFQNEAQLEKSRLLSDRFSAERPKGSFSTLEIQRTEQGDSAMYLCASSGGTSMNTEAFFGQGTRLTVV.